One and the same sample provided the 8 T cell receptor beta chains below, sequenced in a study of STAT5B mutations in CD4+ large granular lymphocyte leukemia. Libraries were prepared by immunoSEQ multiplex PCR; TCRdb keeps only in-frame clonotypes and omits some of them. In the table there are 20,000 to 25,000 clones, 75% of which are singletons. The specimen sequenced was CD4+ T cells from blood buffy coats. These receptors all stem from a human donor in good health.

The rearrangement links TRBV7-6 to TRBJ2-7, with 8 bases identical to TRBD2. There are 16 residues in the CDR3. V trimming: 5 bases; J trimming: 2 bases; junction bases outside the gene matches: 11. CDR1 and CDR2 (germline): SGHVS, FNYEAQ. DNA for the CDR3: TGTGCCAGCAGCCTTATGCTTGCGGGAGGACCCTACGAGCAGTACTTC. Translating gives CASSLMLAGGPYEQYF.

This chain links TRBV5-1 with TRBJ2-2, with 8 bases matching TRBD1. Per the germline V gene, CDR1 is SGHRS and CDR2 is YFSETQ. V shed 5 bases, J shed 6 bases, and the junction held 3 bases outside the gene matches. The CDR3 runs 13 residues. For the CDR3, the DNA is TGCGCCAGCAGGGACAGGGTGGCCGGGGAGCTGTTTTTT. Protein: CASRDRVAGELFF.

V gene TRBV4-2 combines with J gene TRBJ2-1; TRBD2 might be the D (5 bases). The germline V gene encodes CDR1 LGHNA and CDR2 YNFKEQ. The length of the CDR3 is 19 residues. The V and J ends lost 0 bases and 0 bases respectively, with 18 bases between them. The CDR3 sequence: CASSQEALMTTRSYNEQFF. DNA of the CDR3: TGTGCCAGCAGCCAAGAGGCGTTAATGACTACCCGCTCCTACAATGAGCAGTTCTTC.

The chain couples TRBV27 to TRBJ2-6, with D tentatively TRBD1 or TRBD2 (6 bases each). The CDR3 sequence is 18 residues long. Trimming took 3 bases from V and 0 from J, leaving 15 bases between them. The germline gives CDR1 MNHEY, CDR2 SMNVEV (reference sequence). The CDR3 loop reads CASSFTGAAYSGANVLTF. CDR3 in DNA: TGTGCCAGCAGTTTCACGGGGGCGGCTTACTCTGGGGCCAACGTCCTGACTTTC. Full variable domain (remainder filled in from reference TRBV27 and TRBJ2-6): EAQVTQNPRYLITVTGKKLTVTCSQNMNHEYMSWYRQDPGLGLRQIYYSMNVEVTDKGDVPEGYKVSRKEKRNFPLILESPSPNQTSLYFCASSFTGAAYSGANVLTFGAGSRLTVL.

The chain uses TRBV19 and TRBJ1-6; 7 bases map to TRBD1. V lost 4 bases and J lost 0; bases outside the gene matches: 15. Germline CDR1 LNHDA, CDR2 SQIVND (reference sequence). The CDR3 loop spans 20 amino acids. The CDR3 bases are TGTGCCAGTAGTACCCACCCCCCGGGACAGACACGCTCCTATAATTCACCCCTCCACTTT. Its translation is CASSTHPPGQTRSYNSPLHF.

In DNA form, the CDR3 reads TGTGCCAGCACCCAGGGAAGGATGGGAGAGACCCAGTACTTC. Amino acid sequence: CASTQGRMGETQYF. The chain couples TRBV9 to TRBJ2-5; possible D gene TRBD1, 5 bases. Trimming took off 6 bases at V and 4 bases at J, with 16 bases between the two ends. Germline assignment: CDR1 SGDLS and CDR2 YYNGEE. The CDR3 is 14 amino acids.

For the CDR3, the DNA is TGTGCCAGTAGTATTGGTGAAAACTCCTACAATGAGCAGTTCTTC. This codes for CASSIGENSYNEQFF. The rearrangement joins TRBV19 to TRBJ2-1; D gene ambiguous. This CDR3 is built from 15 residues. The germline gives CDR1 LNHDA, CDR2 SQIVND (reference sequence). Trimming removed 3 bases at V and 0 bases at J, with 9 bases between.

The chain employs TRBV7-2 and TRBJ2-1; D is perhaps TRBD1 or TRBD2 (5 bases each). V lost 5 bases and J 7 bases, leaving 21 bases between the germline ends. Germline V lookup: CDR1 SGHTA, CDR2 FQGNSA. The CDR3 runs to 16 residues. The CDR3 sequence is CASSVARGSGSNEQFF. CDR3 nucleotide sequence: TGTGCCAGCAGCGTGGCGAGGGGATCAGGCTCGAATGAGCAGTTCTTC.